Included here is one TCR beta chain sequence, with context. What it binds is unknown. The CDR3 length is 20 residues. Germline CDR1 is SNHLY and CDR2 is FYNNEI. The libraries of TRB cDNA were prepared using 5' RACE with UMI labels. TCRdb processed the 5' RACE reads again and assigns one entry to each CDR3 protein, with no DNA. The table lists roughly 7,300 distinct CDR3 sequences, with 1.3% in the top ten. This specimen belongs to a study of CXCR3-negative and CXCR3-positive naive CD8 T cells. General study findings and limits: The TRBV-TRBJ usage of naive CXCR3-negative and CXCR3-positive cells was similar, but that of memory cells differed. Comparison of naive cells showed more hydrophobic TRB CDR3s in CXCR3-positive than in CXCR3-negative naive cells.

The sequenced material came from naive CXCR3+ CD8+ T cells from blood. Subset denoted: CD45RO-CCR7+CD27+CD95- naive CD8+ T cells expressing CXCR3 (TNR3+). The rearrangement uses TRBV2 and TRBJ2-6; the D call from TCRdb, TRBD1, cannot be confirmed without DNA. This receptor was obtained from a human donor in good health. Some clones in this sample may be carry-over from other donors' samples. CDR3 sequence reads: CASSWDREAPLNSGANVLTF.